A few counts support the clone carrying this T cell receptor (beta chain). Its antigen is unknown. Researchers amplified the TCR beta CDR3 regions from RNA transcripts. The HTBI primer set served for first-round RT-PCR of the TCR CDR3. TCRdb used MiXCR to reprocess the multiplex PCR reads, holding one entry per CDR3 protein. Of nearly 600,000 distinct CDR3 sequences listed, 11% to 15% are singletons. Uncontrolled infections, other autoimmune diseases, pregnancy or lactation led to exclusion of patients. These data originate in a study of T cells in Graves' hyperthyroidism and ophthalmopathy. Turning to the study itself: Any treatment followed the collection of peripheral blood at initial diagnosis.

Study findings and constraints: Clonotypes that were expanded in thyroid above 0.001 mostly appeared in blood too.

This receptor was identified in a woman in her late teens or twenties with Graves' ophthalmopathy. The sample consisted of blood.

The CDR3 nucleotides read TGTGCCAGCAGCTTGGGGGAGGGCAGGGATGTAACTGAAGCTTTCTTT. This codes for CASSLGEGRDVTEAFF. The rearrangement uses TRBV5-5 and TRBJ1-1; D perhaps matches TRBD1 (5 bases). The CDR3 contains 16 residues. Germline V CDR1 and CDR2: SGHKS, YYEKEE (reference sequence). V was trimmed by 0 bases and J by 5 bases, leaving 17 bases between them. Looking up the rest from reference TRBV5-5 and TRBJ1-1 gives the full variable domain: DAGVTQSPTHLIKTRGQQVTLRCSPISGHKSVSWYQQVLGQGPQFIFQYYEKEERGRGNFPDRFSARQFPNYSSELNVNALLLGDSALYLCASSLGEGRDVTEAFFGQGTRLTVV.